One sample yielded the 14 T cell receptor beta chains listed below, sequenced in a study of cytomegalovirus exposure and HLA in healthy donors (dated by TCRdb to the late 2010s). Library generation was performed with the immunoSEQ multiplex PCR assay. The multiplex PCR relied on a mix of 60 forward primers for TCR Vbeta segments and 13 reverse primers for TCR Jbeta segments. TCRdb carries this immuneACCESS record with in-frame sequences only. Its versions omit some clonotypes, under half of them owing to an unresolved V gene in the studies checked, with the rest unexplained. This sample comprises fewer than 95,000 clones, 76% of them detected only once. Jointly, the top ten make up 3% of the sample. The sample comprised PBMCs. Receptors were obtained from a man aged 35-49 years in good health and CMV-seronegative.

The V gene is TRBV9, the J gene TRBJ1-6; a possible D gene is TRBD1 (5 bases). The CDR3 length is 15 residues. V lost 4 bases and J 7 bases, leaving 15 bases between the germline ends. The germline V gene has CDR1 SGDLS and CDR2 YYNGEE. The CDR3, as DNA: TGTGCCAGCAGCATATCGAGTGGGGGGAATTCACCCCTCCACTTT. Translating it yields CASSISSGGNSPLHF.

This sequence joins TRBV27 and TRBJ2-3; 10 nucleotides line up with TRBD1. Trimming took 8 bases from V and 2 from J; bases not matched to a gene: 7. The germline gives CDR1 MNHEY, CDR2 SMNVEV (reference sequence). The CDR3 consists of 15 residues. CDR3 sequence: CASGRQGAPTDTQYF. The CDR3 coding sequence is TGTGCCAGCGGGAGACAGGGGGCACCCACAGATACGCAGTATTTT.

The rearrangement uses TRBV2 and TRBJ2-7; D remains unclear. The CDR3 consists of 11 residues. Trimming left V 6 bases short and J 4 bases short, with 7 bases between. The germline V gene encodes CDR1 SNHLY and CDR2 FYNNEI. The CDR3 spells CASRTPYEQYF. DNA of the CDR3: TGTGCCAGCAGGACACCGTACGAGCAGTACTTC.

Turning to this clone: At one end the junction does not follow the germline gene, possibly because of a read error. The gene calls are TRBV7-9 and TRBJ2-7, with D maybe TRBD1 (5 bases). This CDR3 has 14 residues. CDR1 and CDR2 (germline): SEHNR, FQNEAQ (reference sequence). CDR3 amino acids: CSSSLHRTAYEQYF. In nucleotides, the CDR3 is TGTTCCAGCAGCTTACACAGGACGGCCTACGAGCAGTACTTC.

The rearrangement uses TRBV4-3 and TRBJ1-1; TRBD1 is a possible D gene (5 bases). Trimming pared 0 bases from V and 0 bases from J, leaving 8 bases between. The germline V gene encodes CDR1 LGHNA and CDR2 YSLEER. CDR3 length equals 15 residues. The CDR3 DNA reads as TGCGCCAGCAGCCAAGATCCAGGGATGAACACTGAAGCTTTCTTT. Translated: CASSQDPGMNTEAFF.

In this sample, this clone turned up a few times. The rearrangement joins TRBV2 to TRBJ2-7; 8 nucleotides agree with TRBD2. The CDR3 loop spans 16 amino acids. V shed 7 bases and J 4 bases; nucleotides not matched to a gene: 15. Germline V lookup: CDR1 SNHLY, CDR2 FYNNEI. The CDR3 protein is CASTPRRGETRYEQYF. Here the CDR3 DNA reads TGTGCCAGCACCCCACGGCGGGGGGAGACGCGGTACGAGCAGTACTTC.

The CDR3 is CASSGGQIVAYNEQFF. As DNA, the CDR3 is TGTGCCAGCAGCGGGGGACAAATTGTAGCCTACAATGAGCAGTTCTTC. The rearrangement uses TRBV7-2 and TRBJ2-1, with D tentatively TRBD1 (6 bases). Per germline, CDR1 SGHTA and CDR2 FQGNSA. The ends were cut back, 5 bases at V and 2 bases at J, with 16 bases in the middle. The CDR3 contains 16 residues.

This clone was seen once. The same CDR3 also results from other DNA sequences found in this sample. The chain carries TRBV27 and TRBJ2-5; weak D call: TRBD1 (6 bases). The CDR3 is made up of 15 amino acids. Germline V CDR1 and CDR2: MNHEY, SMNVEV (reference sequence). Between the trimmed V and J ends, which lost 5 bases and 4 bases, there was a span of 17 bases. The CDR3 coding sequence is TGTGCCAGCAGTCTGTCCAGGGGTTCAGGAGAGACCCAGTACTTC. Its translation: CASSLSRGSGETQYF.

This clone was picked up one time. This chain uses TRBV2 with TRBJ1-5, with 11 bases fitting TRBD1. Trimming removed 7 bases from V and 8 bases from J; junction bases left unmatched: 10. CDR1 and CDR2 from the germline V gene are SNHLY and FYNNEI. The CDR3 consists of 15 residues. The chain's CDR3 is CASKVGTGGLEPQHF. Here the CDR3 DNA reads TGTGCCAGCAAGGTCGGGACAGGGGGGTTGGAGCCCCAGCATTTT.

The J gene is TRBJ2-7, the V gene TRBV27; tentative D call: TRBD2 (5 bases). CDR1 and CDR2 from the germline V gene are MNHEY and SMNVEV (reference sequence). V was clipped by 6 bases and J by 4 bases, with 13 bases between them. CDR3 length: 13 amino acids. The CDR3 sequence is CASSNGDPYEQYF. The CDR3 DNA is TGTGCCAGCAGCAACGGGGATCCGTACGAGCAGTACTTC.

The rearrangement links TRBV19 to TRBJ1-2; the match to TRBD1 covers 10 bases. The CDR3 totals 12 residues. Germline V gene sequence: CDR1 LNHDA, CDR2 SQIVND (reference sequence). Trimming cost V 6 bases and J 7 bases; bases outside gene matches: 2. The CDR3 spells CASSDRGPGYTF. As DNA, the CDR3 is TGTGCCAGTAGCGACAGGGGGCCTGGCTACACCTTC.

This chain connects TRBV28 to TRBJ2-7, with D possibly TRBD1 on 5 matching bases. V was clipped by 5 bases and J by 1 base, with 12 bases between them. CDR3 length equals 14 residues. The germline CDR1 and CDR2 sequences are MDHEN and SYDVKM. Written as DNA, the CDR3 is TGTGCCAGCAGTGTGGGGCAGAGATCCTACGAGCAGTACTTC. Residues: CASSVGQRSYEQYF.

The chain carries TRBV9 and TRBJ2-5, with D unclear. CDR1 is SGDLS and CDR2 is YYNGEE in the germline V gene. This CDR3 has 13 amino acids. The V end was cut by 3 bases, the J end by 1 base, with 7 bases between. The chain's CDR3 is CASSGAAQETQYF. As DNA, the CDR3 is TGTGCCAGCAGCGGGGCAGCCCAAGAGACCCAGTACTTC.

This chain links TRBV30 with TRBJ2-3, with TRBD1 matching 8 bases. Germline V CDR1 and CDR2: GTSNPN, SVGIG (reference sequence). This CDR3 is 14 amino acids long. Losses at the gene ends were 4 bases for V and 1 base for J; bases not matched to a gene: 4. This CDR3 is CAWNRGIGTDTQYF. The CDR3 DNA follows: TGTGCCTGGAACAGGGGGATTGGCACAGATACGCAGTATTTT.